These T cell receptor beta chains were read from a single sample in a study of cytomegalovirus exposure and HLA in healthy donors. The method was immunoSEQ multiplex PCR; TCRdb's version includes in-frame clones alone and lacks a portion of them. Among approximately 150,000 clones listed, roughly 90% were seen once. The sequenced sample consisted of PBMCs. The receptors originated from a man younger than 30 in good health and CMV-seronegative. The CDR3 runs from the conserved cysteine through the conserved F or W. The order of the fields is J gene, clone size, D gene, V gene, CDR3 protein, CDR3 DNA. D genes are given only for firm matches. Part of the rows lack a size; the others show once, few, many or a class for expanded clones.

>TRBJ1-1|.|TRBD1|TRBV5-4
CASSLVMQGARTEAFF
TGTGCCAGCAGCTTGGTCATGCAGGGGGCGAGGACTGAAGCTTTCTTT
>TRBJ2-7|few|.|TRBV6-5
CASSQTGSEQYF
TGTGCCAGCAGCCAAACAGGTAGCGAGCAGTACTTC
>TRBJ2-3|.|TRBD2|TRBV5-4
CASSLSLGLAGDTDTQYF
TGTGCCAGCAGCTTGAGTCTAGGACTAGCGGGAGACACAGATACGCAGTATTTT
>TRBJ1-2|.|TRBD1|TRBV5-4
CASSLEGAVNYGYTF
TGTGCCAGCAGCTTGGAGGGGGCCGTTAACTATGGCTACACCTTC
>TRBJ2-1|.|TRBD2|TRBV6-1
CASSEPLAGGYNEQFF
TGTGCCAGCAGTGAACCTCTAGCGGGGGGTTACAATGAGCAGTTCTTC
>TRBJ1-1|.|.|TRBV29-1
CSAAGLLNTEAFF
TGCAGCGCCGCGGGCCTCTTGAACACTGAAGCTTTCTTT
>TRBJ2-5|.|TRBD1|TRBV27
CASSPYPQGAVETQYF
TGTGCCAGCAGTCCCTACCCACAGGGGGCGGTGGAGACCCAGTACTTC
>TRBJ2-7|.|TRBD1|TRBV9
CASNPPTGAADEQYF
TGTGCCAGCAATCCTCCCACAGGGGCAGCCGACGAGCAGTACTTC
>TRBJ1-1|.|TRBD1|TRBV6-1
CASSGLTGRRTEAFF
TGTGCCAGCAGTGGCCTGACAGGGCGGAGGACTGAAGCTTTCTTT
>TRBJ2-2|once|.|TRBV5-6
CASSRGPLTLNTGELFF
TGTGCCAGCAGCCGAGGCCCCCTAACACTGAACACCGGGGAGCTGTTTTTT
>TRBJ2-1|many|.|TRBV4-2
CASSQDQETSEQFF
TGTGCCAGCAGCCAAGATCAGGAAACCAGTGAGCAGTTCTTC
>TRBJ1-2|.|.|TRBV2
CASSVDNGFYGYTF
TGTGCCAGCAGTGTTGACAATGGATTCTATGGCTACACCTTC
>TRBJ2-2|.|.|TRBV6-4
CASSDSDTGNTGELFF
TGTGCCAGCAGTGACTCGGACACTGGGAACACCGGGGAGCTGTTTTTT
>TRBJ2-5|.|TRBD2|TRBV15
CATSRDRQRGGSIQETQYF
TGTGCCACCAGCAGAGATCGCCAGCGGGGGGGCTCCATACAAGAGACCCAGTACTTC
>TRBJ2-2|.|.|TRBV29-1
CSGGHTNTGELFF
TGCAGTGGGGGACATACGAACACCGGGGAGCTGTTTTTT
>TRBJ1-4|many|.|TRBV29-1
CSVVGAGAREKLFF
TGCAGCGTTGTGGGTGCGGGGGCGCGGGAAAAACTGTTTTTT
>TRBJ2-3|once|.|TRBV4-1
CASSQSGFTDTQYF
TGCGCCAGCAGCCAGTCAGGGTTTACAGATACGCAGTATTTT
>TRBJ2-7|.|.|TRBV9
CASSVDRAPYEQYF
TGTGCCAGCAGCGTAGACAGGGCCCCCTACGAGCAGTACTTC
>TRBJ1-2|.|.|TRBV7-2
CASSSTVTNYGYTF
TGTGCCAGCAGTTCGACAGTTACAAACTATGGCTACACCTTC
>TRBJ2-3|once|TRBD2|TRBV7-2
CASSLVGGRSPDTQYF
TGTGCCAGCAGCTTAGTTGGCGGGAGGTCTCCGGATACGCAGTATTTT
>TRBJ2-3|few|TRBD2|TRBV5-6
CASSLAGGGTDTQYF
TGTGCCAGCAGCTTGGCGGGGGGGGGCACAGATACGCAGTATTTT
>TRBJ1-2|.|.|TRBV28
CASSVDRTSYGYTF
TGTGCCAGCAGTGTGGACAGAACCAGCTATGGCTACACCTTC